This is a list of T cell receptor beta chains from one sample in a study of CD8+ T cells in alopecia areata. Method: immunoSEQ multiplex PCR; TCRdb's copy keeps in-frame clones and lacks some. The top ten clones hold more than 9% of a sample with about 110,000 clones, roughly 50% of them seen once. Specimen: CD8+ T cells sorted from blood, collected at week 24, from a patient treated with tofacitinib. Every receptor here comes from a human donor with alopecia areata. Each CDR3 is given with its conserved first and last residue. D genes are given only for firm matches. Size is stated for part of the rows, as once, few or many counts, or as a class when the clone is expanded.

>-|TRBV10-3|-|TRBJ1-2
CAIRLENYGYTF
TGTGCCATCCGGTTGGAAAACTATGGCTACACCTTC
>-|TRBV27|-|TRBJ1-2
CASSLSQGNYGYTF
TGTGCCAGCAGTTTATCGCAGGGTAACTATGGCTACACCTTC
>-|TRBV5-6|-|TRBJ1-6
CASSWTRGSLSPLHF
TGTGCCAGCAGCTGGACCCGGGGCTCGCTCTCCCCCCTCCACTTT
>-|TRBV7-2|-|TRBJ1-2
CASSPEALGYTF
TGTGCCAGCAGCCCGGAGGCCTTAGGCTACACCTTC
>TRBD1|TRBV30|-|TRBJ2-7
CAWDRQGHEQYF
TGTGCCTGGGATAGACAGGGCCACGAGCAGTACTTC
>-|TRBV27|-|TRBJ2-5
CASSLSVLETQYF
TGTGCCAGCAGTTTATCAGTTTTAGAGACCCAGTACTTC
>-|TRBV19|-|TRBJ2-7
CASSIDSTYEQYF
TGTGCCAGTAGTATCGACAGTACCTACGAGCAGTACTTC
>-|TRBV14|-|TRBJ2-5
CASSQEWVETQYF
TGTGCCAGCAGCCAAGAGTGGGTGGAGACCCAGTACTTC
>-|TRBV29-1|few|TRBJ2-7
CSVPGRDYEQYF
TGCAGCGTCCCGGGACGGGACTACGAGCAGTACTTC
>-|TRBV29-1|few|TRBJ2-3
CSVDMRGTHTQDTQYF
TGCAGCGTTGATATGAGGGGCACACACACTCAAGATACGCAGTATTTT
>-|TRBV7-2|-|TRBJ1-2
CASSLIRPTNYGYTF
TGTGCCAGCAGCTTAATCCGACCTACTAACTATGGCTACACCTTC
>-|TRBV12-5|-|TRBJ1-1
CASGYQRNTEAFF
TGTGCTAGTGGGTACCAAAGGAACACTGAAGCTTTCTTT
>-|TRBV4-3|-|TRBJ1-1
CASSQVMDSNTEAFF
TGCGCCAGCAGCCAAGTGATGGACAGCAACACTGAAGCTTTCTTT
>TRBD2|TRBV29-1|few|TRBJ2-3
CSVEGPRLAGDTDTQYF
TGCAGCGTTGAAGGCCCCCGACTAGCGGGGGACACAGATACGCAGTATTTT
>TRBD1|TRBV10-3|-|TRBJ1-2
CAISEPRDRTTYGYTF
TGTGCCATCAGTGAGCCCCGGGACAGGACAACCTATGGCTACACCTTC
>-|TRBV13|-|TRBJ2-6
CASSLAGAGANVLTF
TGTGCCAGCAGCTTAGCTGGTGCTGGGGCCAACGTCCTGACTTTC
>TRBD2|TRBV5-6|-|TRBJ2-3
CASSLDLAEDTDTQYF
TGTGCCAGCAGCTTGGACCTAGCGGAAGACACAGATACGCAGTATTTT
>-|TRBV13|-|TRBJ2-7
CASSPSSSEQYF
TGTGCCAGCAGCCCGTCTAGCTCCGAGCAGTACTTC
>TRBD2|TRBV27|-|TRBJ2-7
CASSLSWGAGDSYEQYF
TGTGCCAGCAGTTTATCTTGGGGAGCGGGGGATTCCTACGAGCAGTACTTC
>-|TRBV6-4|few|TRBJ1-5
CASSEGASQPQHF
TGTGCCAGCAGTGAAGGGGCCAGTCAGCCCCAGCATTTT
>-|TRBV13|few|TRBJ2-5
CASSPQLEGDGTQYF
TGTGCCAGCAGCCCCCAATTGGAGGGGGACGGGACCCAGTACTTC
>-|TRBV19|once|TRBJ1-5
CASSIGQGPNQPQHF
TGTGCCAGTAGTATAGGGCAGGGGCCAAATCAGCCCCAGCATTTT
>-|TRBV27|-|TRBJ1-2
CASSLHSGNYGYTF
TGTGCCAGCAGTCTCCACTCAGGAAACTATGGCTACACCTTC
>-|TRBV27|-|TRBJ1-6
CASSLASYNSPLHF
TGTGCCAGCAGTCTGGCCTCCTATAATTCACCCCTCCACTTT
>-|TRBV27|few|TRBJ2-7
CASSLDGIYEQYF
TGTGCCAGCAGTTTGGACGGGATCTACGAGCAGTACTTC
>-|TRBV11-2|-|TRBJ2-5
CASNLRGETQYF
TGTGCCAGCAACCTTAGGGGAGAGACCCAGTACTTC
>TRBD1|TRBV27|-|TRBJ2-7
CASSIRTGGASEQYF
TGTGCCAGCAGTATTAGGACAGGGGGCGCAAGCGAGCAGTACTTC
>-|TRBV27|-|TRBJ2-7
CASSLSLTYEQYF
TGTGCCAGCAGTTTATCCCTAACCTACGAGCAGTACTTC
>-|TRBV7-9|few|TRBJ2-7
CASTDDSYEQYF
TGTGCCAGCACGGACGATTCCTACGAGCAGTACTTC
>-|TRBV6-6|-|TRBJ1-1
CASSYKENTEAFF
TGTGCCAGCAGTTACAAAGAGAACACTGAAGCTTTCTTT
>-|TRBV5-6|few|TRBJ2-5
CASSLGATQYF
TGTGCCAGCAGCTTGGGAGCAACCCAGTACTTC
>TRBD2|TRBV11-2|-|TRBJ2-1
CASSSPGEGDEQFF
TGTGCCAGCAGCTCTCCCGGGGAGGGCGATGAGCAGTTCTTC
>-|TRBV7-2|-|TRBJ1-4
CASSWDGGPVKLFF
TGTGCCAGCAGCTGGGACGGGGGCCCGGTAAAACTGTTTTTT